A selection of T cell receptor beta chains follows, all from one sample in a study of blood T cell repertoires in COVID-19. Only in-frame clones appear in the TCRdb table, and some are missing; sequencing was by immunoSEQ multiplex PCR. The data hold over 200,000 clones, with just under 90% observed a single time. Sequencing was carried out using PBMCs or T cells enriched from blood (not recorded which). The source is a young man who had recovered from COVID-19. The CDR3 runs from the conserved cysteine through the conserved F or W. The order of the fields is J gene, V gene, clone size, D gene, CDR3 DNA, CDR3 protein. D genes are given only for firm matches. Clone size is stated in some rows and not others, as once, few, many or a class when expanded.

j_gene: TRBJ2-1; v_gene: TRBV29-1; abundance: -; d_gene: -; CDR3nt: TGCAGCGTTGAAGATGGGGGGGCCAGCTCCTACAATGAGCAGTTCTTC; CDR3aa: CSVEDGGASSYNEQFF
j_gene: TRBJ1-2; v_gene: TRBV10-3; abundance: -; d_gene: TRBD1; CDR3nt: TGTGCCATCAGTGGGACAGGGGGCACCCTAGGGGGCTACACCTTC; CDR3aa: CAISGTGGTLGGYTF
j_gene: TRBJ2-2; v_gene: TRBV11-2; abundance: -; d_gene: TRBD1; CDR3nt: TGTGCCAGCAGCCGGACAGGGTTTTACACCGGGGAGCTGTTTTTT; CDR3aa: CASSRTGFYTGELFF
j_gene: TRBJ2-7; v_gene: TRBV30; abundance: -; d_gene: TRBD2; CDR3nt: TGTGCCTGGAGTGCACTAGGGCGGGGGGGTTCCTACGAGCAGTACTTC; CDR3aa: CAWSALGRGGSYEQYF
j_gene: TRBJ1-1; v_gene: TRBV7-2; abundance: -; d_gene: -; CDR3nt: TGTGCCAGCAGCCTCTCCCGGAACACTGAAGCTTTCTTT; CDR3aa: CASSLSRNTEAFF
j_gene: TRBJ2-5; v_gene: TRBV15; abundance: -; d_gene: TRBD1; CDR3nt: TGTGCCACCAGCAGGGACAGGAGTAAAGAGACCCAGTACTTC; CDR3aa: CATSRDRSKETQYF
j_gene: TRBJ2-2; v_gene: TRBV4-1; abundance: -; d_gene: TRBD2; CDR3nt: TGCGCCAGCAGCCAAGAAGTTGGTCTAGCGGGAGGAATGGCCGGGGAGCTGTTTTTT; CDR3aa: CASSQEVGLAGGMAGELFF
j_gene: TRBJ2-7; v_gene: TRBV6-5; abundance: -; d_gene: TRBD1; CDR3nt: TGTGCCAGCAGTCGTGACAGGGGAGTCTCCTACGAGCAGTACTTC; CDR3aa: CASSRDRGVSYEQYF
j_gene: TRBJ1-1; v_gene: TRBV19; abundance: once; d_gene: TRBD1; CDR3nt: TGTGCCACTGCGGGACAGGGAGGAACTGAAGCTTTCTTT; CDR3aa: CATAGQGGTEAFF
j_gene: TRBJ1-1; v_gene: TRBV27; abundance: -; d_gene: -; CDR3nt: TGTGCCAGCAGCACCGGGTCGAACACTGAAGCTTTCTTT; CDR3aa: CASSTGSNTEAFF
j_gene: TRBJ2-1; v_gene: TRBV7-9; abundance: once; d_gene: -; CDR3nt: TGTGCCAGCAGCCCAACTGTACTGCTCAATGAGCAGTTCTTC; CDR3aa: CASSPTVLLNEQFF
j_gene: TRBJ1-1; v_gene: TRBV9; abundance: -; d_gene: -; CDR3nt: TGTGCCAGCAGCCCAGGGGTCATGAACACTGAAGCTTTCTTT; CDR3aa: CASSPGVMNTEAFF
j_gene: TRBJ2-2; v_gene: TRBV2; abundance: -; d_gene: -; CDR3nt: TGTGCCAGCAGTGAAAGCCCCACCGGGGAGCTGTTTTTT; CDR3aa: CASSESPTGELFF
j_gene: TRBJ2-1; v_gene: TRBV19; abundance: -; d_gene: -; CDR3nt: TGTGCCAGTAGTATAATAGGAATGGACACCACCTACAATGAGCAGTTCTTC; CDR3aa: CASSIIGMDTTYNEQFF
j_gene: TRBJ1-2; v_gene: TRBV27; abundance: -; d_gene: -; CDR3nt: TGTGCCAGCAGCCTAGGGGCTCCCGCTAACTATGGCTACACCTTC; CDR3aa: CASSLGAPANYGYTF
j_gene: TRBJ1-2; v_gene: TRBV28; abundance: -; d_gene: TRBD1; CDR3nt: TGTGCCAGCAGTTTGATACAACAGGGGGAAGACTTCTATGGCTACACCTTC; CDR3aa: CASSLIQQGEDFYGYTF
j_gene: TRBJ2-7; v_gene: TRBV19; abundance: once; d_gene: TRBD1; CDR3nt: TGTGCCAGTAGTATAAGACAGGGGGTATACGAGCAGTACTTC; CDR3aa: CASSIRQGVYEQYF
j_gene: TRBJ1-2; v_gene: TRBV6-1; abundance: -; d_gene: -; CDR3nt: TGTGCCAGCAGTGAAGTAACAGAAGGCTACACCTTC; CDR3aa: CASSEVTEGYTF